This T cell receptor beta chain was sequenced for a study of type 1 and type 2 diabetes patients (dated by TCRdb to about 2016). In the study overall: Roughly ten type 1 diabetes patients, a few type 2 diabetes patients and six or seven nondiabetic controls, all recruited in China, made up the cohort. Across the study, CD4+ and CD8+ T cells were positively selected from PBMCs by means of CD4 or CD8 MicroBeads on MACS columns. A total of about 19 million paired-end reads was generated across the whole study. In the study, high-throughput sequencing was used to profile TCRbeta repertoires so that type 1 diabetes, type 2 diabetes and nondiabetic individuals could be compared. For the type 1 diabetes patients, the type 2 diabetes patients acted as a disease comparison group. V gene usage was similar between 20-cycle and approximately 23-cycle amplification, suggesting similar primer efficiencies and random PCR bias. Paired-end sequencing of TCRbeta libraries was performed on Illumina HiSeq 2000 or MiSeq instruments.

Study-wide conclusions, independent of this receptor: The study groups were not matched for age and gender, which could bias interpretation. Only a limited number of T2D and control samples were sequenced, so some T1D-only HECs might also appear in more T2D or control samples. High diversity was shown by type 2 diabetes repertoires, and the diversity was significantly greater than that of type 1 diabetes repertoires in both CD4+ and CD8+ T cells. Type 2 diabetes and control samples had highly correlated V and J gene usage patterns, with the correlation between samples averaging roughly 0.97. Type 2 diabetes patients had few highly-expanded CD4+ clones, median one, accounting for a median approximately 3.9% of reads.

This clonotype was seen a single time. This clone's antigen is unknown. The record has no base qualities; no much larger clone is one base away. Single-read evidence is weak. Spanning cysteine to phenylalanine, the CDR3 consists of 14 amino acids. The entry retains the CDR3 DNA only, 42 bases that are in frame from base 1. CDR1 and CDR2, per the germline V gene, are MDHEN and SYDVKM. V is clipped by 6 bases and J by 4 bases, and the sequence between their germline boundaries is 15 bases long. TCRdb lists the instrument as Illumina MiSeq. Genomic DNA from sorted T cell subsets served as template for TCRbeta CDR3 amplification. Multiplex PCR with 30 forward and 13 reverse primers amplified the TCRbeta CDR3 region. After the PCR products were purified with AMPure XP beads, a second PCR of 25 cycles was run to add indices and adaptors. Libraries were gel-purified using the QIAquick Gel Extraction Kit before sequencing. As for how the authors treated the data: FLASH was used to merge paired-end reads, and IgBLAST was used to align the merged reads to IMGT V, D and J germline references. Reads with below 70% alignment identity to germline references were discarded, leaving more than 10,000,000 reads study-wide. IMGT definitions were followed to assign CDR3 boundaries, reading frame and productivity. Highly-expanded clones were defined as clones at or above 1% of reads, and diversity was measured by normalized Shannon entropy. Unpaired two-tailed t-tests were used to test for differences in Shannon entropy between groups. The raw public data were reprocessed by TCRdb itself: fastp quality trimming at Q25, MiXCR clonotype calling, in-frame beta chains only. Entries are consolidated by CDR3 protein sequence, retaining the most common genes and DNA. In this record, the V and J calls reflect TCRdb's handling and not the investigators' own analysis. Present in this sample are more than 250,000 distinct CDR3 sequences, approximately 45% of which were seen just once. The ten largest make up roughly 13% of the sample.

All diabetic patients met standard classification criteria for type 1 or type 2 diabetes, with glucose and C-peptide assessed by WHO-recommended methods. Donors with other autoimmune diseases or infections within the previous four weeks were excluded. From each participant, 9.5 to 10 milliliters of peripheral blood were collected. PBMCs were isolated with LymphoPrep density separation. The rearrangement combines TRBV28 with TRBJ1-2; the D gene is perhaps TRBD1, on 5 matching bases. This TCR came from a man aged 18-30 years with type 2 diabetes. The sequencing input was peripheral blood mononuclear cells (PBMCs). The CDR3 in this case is CASSQQTVRYGYTF. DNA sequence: TGTGCCAGCAGCCAACAGACAGTTCGCTATGGCTACACCTTC.